Listed below are T cell receptor beta chains from one sample, sequenced in a study of CD8 T cells in ankylosing spondylitis. TCRdb redid the calling of the 5' RACE reads with MiXCR, one entry per CDR3 protein. The sample shows 200,000 to 250,000 distinct CDR3 sequences, about a quarter of them seen only once. The source material was blood, either unsorted or a sorted T cell fraction (not recorded which). The receptor set was obtained from a male donor with ankylosing spondylitis or in good health (not recorded which). The CDR3 runs from the conserved cysteine through the conserved F or W. D genes are given only for firm matches. Size is omitted from some rows. Given values are once, few, many or a class for expanded clones.

size: many
V: TRBV20-1
J: TRBJ1-3
D: TRBD1
DNA: TGCAGTGCTCTTGGGACAGGGGGCGCGTACACCATATATTTT
CDR3: CSALGTGGAYTIYF

size: -
V: TRBV3-1
J: TRBJ2-3
D: -
DNA: TGTGCCAGCAGCCAAGACCCCGGACGGGTCTTTGATACGCAGTATTTT
CDR3: CASSQDPGRVFDTQYF

size: -
V: TRBV6-1
J: TRBJ1-1
D: -
DNA: TGTGCCAGCATTCGGCCCCCGTTCTTAGGGAACACTGAAGCTTTCTTT
CDR3: CASIRPPFLGNTEAFF

size: -
V: TRBV20-1
J: TRBJ1-5
D: -
DNA: TGCAGTGCTAGCACCGGGACCCCCCCGCAGAATTTT
CDR3: CSASTGTPPQNF

size: many
V: TRBV20-1
J: TRBJ2-1
D: -
DNA: TGCAGTGCTAGAGACTTCCAGGGTAATGAGCAGTTCTTC
CDR3: CSARDFQGNEQFF

size: -
V: TRBV20-1
J: TRBJ2-7
D: -
DNA: TGCAGTGCTAGAGCCCTCAGGGTGTACGAGCAGTACTTC
CDR3: CSARALRVYEQYF

size: -
V: TRBV29-1
J: TRBJ2-3
D: -
DNA: TGCAGCGTCTATGGGGCGGTTGGTGCAGATACGCAGTATTTT
CDR3: CSVYGAVGADTQYF

size: few
V: TRBV20-1
J: TRBJ2-7
D: TRBD2
DNA: TGCAGTGCTAGAGAAAGCGGGAGAGACTACGAGCAGTACTTC
CDR3: CSARESGRDYEQYF

size: few
V: TRBV6-5
J: TRBJ2-5
D: -
DNA: TGTGCCAGCAGTTACAGTTGGGCAGTCCAAGAGACCCAGTACTTC
CDR3: CASSYSWAVQETQYF

size: many
V: TRBV12-3/TRBV12-4
J: TRBJ1-5
D: TRBD1
DNA: TGTGCCAGCAGTTTAAGGGGAATGGGACAGGACAATCAGCCCCAGCATTTT
CDR3: CASSLRGMGQDNQPQHF

size: -
V: TRBV29-1
J: TRBJ2-3
D: -
DNA: TGCAGCGATAGGACAGCTAGCACAGATACGCAGTATTTT
CDR3: CSDRTASTDTQYF

size: few
V: TRBV29-1
J: TRBJ2-3
D: TRBD1
DNA: TGCAGCGTTGAAGGGGACAGGGGTGGCACAGATACGCAGTATTTT
CDR3: CSVEGDRGGTDTQYF

size: few
V: TRBV29-1
J: TRBJ2-7
D: -
DNA: TGCAGCGCCCGGCACGGGGTAAGCTCCTACGAGCAGTACTTC
CDR3: CSARHGVSSYEQYF

size: many
V: TRBV2
J: TRBJ2-3
D: TRBD2
DNA: TGTGCCAGCAAAGGACTAGCCGATAACACAGATACGCAGTATTTT
CDR3: CASKGLADNTDTQYF

size: few
V: TRBV25-1
J: TRBJ2-7
D: -
DNA: TGTGCCAGCAGGATTGGGCACGAGCAGTACTTC
CDR3: CASRIGHEQYF

size: -
V: TRBV20-1
J: TRBJ1-5
D: -
DNA: TGCAGTGCGAAAGACAGTTTCCGCGTTCCCCAGCATTTT
CDR3: CSAKDSFRVPQHF

size: once
V: TRBV10-2
J: TRBJ2-3
D: TRBD2
DNA: TGCGCCAGCAGTGAGAGATTCCTAGCGGGAGTTAGAACAGATACGCAGTATTTT
CDR3: CASSERFLAGVRTDTQYF

size: many
V: TRBV29-1
J: TRBJ2-7
D: TRBD2
DNA: TGCAGCGTTGATCTGGGGGGGTACGAGCAGTACTTC
CDR3: CSVDLGGYEQYF

size: many
V: TRBV20-1
J: TRBJ1-5
D: TRBD1
DNA: TGCAGTGCTAGGCCGACAGGGGGCGGAGGGTTCAATCAGCCCCAGCATTTT
CDR3: CSARPTGGGGFNQPQHF

size: many
V: TRBV29-1
J: TRBJ2-7
D: TRBD2
DNA: TGCAGCGTTGAACTAGCGGGAGGCTTCTACGAGCAGTACTTC
CDR3: CSVELAGGFYEQYF

size: -
V: TRBV12-3/TRBV12-4
J: TRBJ2-5
D: -
DNA: TGTGCCAGCAGCCGTCATGGGGTTCAAGAGACCCAGTACTTC
CDR3: CASSRHGVQETQYF

size: few
V: TRBV29-1
J: TRBJ1-2
D: -
DNA: TGCAGCGTTGACAACCATGGCTACACCTTC
CDR3: CSVDNHGYTF

size: many
V: TRBV2
J: TRBJ2-7
D: TRBD2
DNA: TGTGCCAGCAGTGGGACTAGAGGCGAGCAGTACTTC
CDR3: CASSGTRGEQYF

size: many
V: TRBV3-1
J: TRBJ2-2
D: -
DNA: TGTGCCAGCAGCCACAGGTGGACCGGGGAGCTGTTTTTT
CDR3: CASSHRWTGELFF

size: many
V: TRBV7-3
J: TRBJ2-1
D: -
DNA: TGTGCCAGCAGCCCCCAGGACACGCTGGAGCAGTTCTTC
CDR3: CASSPQDTLEQFF

size: few
V: TRBV7-9
J: TRBJ1-1
D: TRBD1
DNA: TGTGCCAGCAGCTTAGGACAGGGAGGGCCTGAAGCTTTCTTT
CDR3: CASSLGQGGPEAFF

size: -
V: TRBV12-3/TRBV12-4
J: TRBJ1-1
D: -
DNA: TGTGCCAGCAGTCGAGGACAGTCGGTCACTGAAGCTTTCTTT
CDR3: CASSRGQSVTEAFF

size: many
V: TRBV7-9
J: TRBJ2-7
D: -
DNA: TGTGCCAGCTCCCGCGACATAAACTACGAGCAGTACTTC
CDR3: CASSRDINYEQYF

size: -
V: TRBV18
J: TRBJ1-2
D: -
DNA: TGTGCCAGCTCACTTGAGGGACGGTATGGCTACACCTTC
CDR3: CASSLEGRYGYTF

size: -
V: TRBV20-1
J: TRBJ1-5
D: TRBD1
DNA: TGCAGTGCTTCCGGGACAGGGAATCAGCCCCAGCATTTT
CDR3: CSASGTGNQPQHF

size: -
V: TRBV24-1
J: TRBJ2-1
D: -
DNA: TGTGCCACCAGTGACGCTGGGCTCAATGAGCAGTTCTTC
CDR3: CATSDAGLNEQFF

size: few
V: TRBV6-5
J: TRBJ1-2
D: -
DNA: TGTGCCAGCAGTTACTCTGGCACAACCTATGGCTACACCTTC
CDR3: CASSYSGTTYGYTF

size: -
V: TRBV29-1
J: TRBJ2-2
D: TRBD2
DNA: TGCAGCGTAACACTAGCGGGAGTCACCGGGGAGCTGTTTTTT
CDR3: CSVTLAGVTGELFF